This T cell receptor beta chain was found in a study of a mutant IDH1 vaccine in newly diagnosed glioma. Turning to the study itself: The initiation of vaccination occurred 4-6 weeks after radiotherapy alone, or with temozolomide cycles. Treated patients comprised approximately 62% males and roughly 40% females, mean age about 44 years.

Libraries were prepared by immunoSEQ multiplex PCR; TCRdb keeps only in-frame clonotypes and omits some of them. The sample includes over 50,000 clones, about 90% of them seen just once. General study points: There seemed to be no relation between pseudoprogression and changes in top peripheral T cell clonotypes.

Regarding time point: week 5, during vaccination. The vaccine gave 300 ug of a 20-mer mutant IDH1 peptide subcutaneously per dose. As to this clone: Its antigen is unidentified.

Sequencing was performed on PBMCs, taken from a glioma patient whose treatment included an IDH1 peptide vaccine. The sequence was collected from a woman aged 40 to 50 with glioma.

The CDR3 is CASSLSGTAPSYEQYF. The DNA of the CDR3 is TGTGCCAGCAGCTTATCCGGGACAGCCCCGTCCTACGAGCAGTACTTC. This chain links TRBV7-8 with TRBJ2-7, with 7 bases identical to TRBD1. Looked up from germline, CDR1 is SGHVS and CDR2 is FQNEAQ. Germline trimming cut 2 bases from V and 1 base from J; bases unmatched to any gene: 8. The CDR3 covers 16 residues.